A selection of T cell receptor beta chains follows, all from one sample in a study of graft-versus-host responses after intestinal transplantation. Measured with immunoSEQ multiplex PCR; TCRdb has only the in-frame clones, and not every one. The sample has more than 10,000 clones, 25% to 40% seen once. The starting material was alloreactive CD4+ T cells from a mixed lymphocyte reaction culture, obtained before transplantation. Receptors originate from a human patient who was an organ donor for intestinal transplantation. Each CDR3 is given with its conserved first and last residue. The order of the fields is J gene, D gene, clone size, V gene, CDR3 protein, CDR3 DNA. D genes are given only for firm matches. The size entry is marked missing in some rows and otherwise reads once, few, many or a size class.

J gene: TRBJ2-7
D gene: TRBD2
clone size: -
V gene: TRBV2
CDR3 protein: CASSPGLAREQYF
CDR3 DNA: TGTGCCAGCAGCCCGGGACTAGCGCGTGAGCAGTACTTC

J gene: TRBJ2-3
D gene: TRBD2
clone size: -
V gene: TRBV19
CDR3 protein: CASSTSGEDTQYF
CDR3 DNA: TGTGCCAGTAGTACTAGCGGGGAAGATACGCAGTATTTT

J gene: TRBJ2-1
D gene: -
clone size: -
V gene: TRBV4-1
CDR3 protein: CASSPIGGPYNEQFF
CDR3 DNA: TGCGCCAGCAGCCCCATCGGGGGGCCCTACAATGAGCAGTTCTTC

J gene: TRBJ2-1
D gene: TRBD2
clone size: few
V gene: TRBV9
CDR3 protein: CASSAREGSYNEQFF
CDR3 DNA: TGTGCCAGCAGCGCTAGGGAGGGTAGCTACAATGAGCAGTTCTTC

J gene: TRBJ1-4
D gene: TRBD1
clone size: medium-sized
V gene: TRBV7-9
CDR3 protein: CASSRGQGPNEKLFF
CDR3 DNA: TGTGCCAGCAGCAGGGGACAGGGCCCTAATGAAAAACTGTTTTTT

J gene: TRBJ2-7
D gene: TRBD1
clone size: few
V gene: TRBV6-5
CDR3 protein: CASSPRDRGQEEQYF
CDR3 DNA: TGTGCCAGCAGCCCAAGGGACAGGGGGCAGGAAGAGCAGTACTTC

J gene: TRBJ1-5
D gene: -
clone size: few
V gene: TRBV7-9
CDR3 protein: CASSLTGQPQHF
CDR3 DNA: TGTGCCAGCAGCTTAACTGGTCAGCCCCAGCATTTT

J gene: TRBJ2-2
D gene: -
clone size: -
V gene: TRBV4-2
CDR3 protein: CASSVGPGTGELFF
CDR3 DNA: -

J gene: TRBJ1-4
D gene: -
clone size: few
V gene: TRBV6-6
CDR3 protein: CASTIRGGLEKLFF
CDR3 DNA: TGTGCCAGCACCATAAGGGGGGGGCTTGAAAAACTGTTTTTT

J gene: TRBJ1-2
D gene: -
clone size: -
V gene: TRBV6-6
CDR3 protein: CASSDGGRSYTF
CDR3 DNA: TGTGCCAGTAGCGACGGGGGGCGCAGCTACACCTTC

J gene: TRBJ1-3
D gene: -
clone size: -
V gene: TRBV6-1
CDR3 protein: CASSADRISGNTIYF
CDR3 DNA: TGTGCCAGCAGCGCCGACAGAATCTCTGGAAACACCATATATTTT

J gene: TRBJ1-2
D gene: -
clone size: few
V gene: TRBV25-1
CDR3 protein: CASSEYAGGADGYTF
CDR3 DNA: TGTGCCAGCAGTGAATATGCTGGGGGGGCGGATGGCTACACCTTC

J gene: TRBJ1-1
D gene: -
clone size: -
V gene: TRBV6-1
CDR3 protein: CASSLATPLRAEAFF
CDR3 DNA: TGTGCCAGCAGTTTGGCGACGCCTCTGAGGGCTGAAGCTTTCTTT

J gene: TRBJ1-2
D gene: -
clone size: -
V gene: TRBV5-6
CDR3 protein: CASSRAGNYGYTF
CDR3 DNA: TGTGCCAGCAGCCGAGCGGGGAACTATGGCTACACCTTC

J gene: TRBJ2-7
D gene: TRBD1
clone size: medium-sized
V gene: TRBV19
CDR3 protein: CASQGQPSYEQYF
CDR3 DNA: TGTGCCAGCCAGGGACAGCCCTCCTACGAGCAGTACTTC

J gene: TRBJ1-2
D gene: -
clone size: few
V gene: TRBV4-1
CDR3 protein: CASSQGGRWGYTF
CDR3 DNA: TGCGCCAGCAGCCAAGGCGGGAGGTGGGGCTACACCTTC

J gene: TRBJ2-3
D gene: -
clone size: once
V gene: TRBV29-1
CDR3 protein: CSGGQGSTDTQYF
CDR3 DNA: TGCAGCGGGGGCCAGGGGAGCACAGATACGCAGTATTTT

J gene: TRBJ2-7
D gene: TRBD1
clone size: -
V gene: TRBV19
CDR3 protein: CASSPGTGNTYEQYF
CDR3 DNA: TGTGCCAGTAGTCCTGGGACAGGGAATACCTACGAGCAGTACTTC

J gene: TRBJ1-6
D gene: -
clone size: -
V gene: TRBV27
CDR3 protein: CASSITPGSYNSPLHF
CDR3 DNA: TGTGCCAGCAGTATAACCCCGGGAAGTTATAATTCACCCCTCCACTTT

J gene: TRBJ1-1
D gene: TRBD1
clone size: few
V gene: TRBV18
CDR3 protein: CASSPTGGLVYTEAFF
CDR3 DNA: TGTGCCAGCTCACCCACAGGGGGCCTGGTGTACACTGAAGCTTTCTTT

J gene: TRBJ2-7
D gene: TRBD1
clone size: few
V gene: TRBV19
CDR3 protein: CASSALPHRGYEQYF
CDR3 DNA: TGTGCCAGTAGTGCCTTACCCCACAGGGGCTACGAGCAGTACTTC

J gene: TRBJ2-5
D gene: TRBD2
clone size: few
V gene: TRBV7-3
CDR3 protein: CASSPGVVAGTQYQETQYF
CDR3 DNA: TGTGCCAGCAGCCCTGGCGTGGTAGCGGGGACCCAGTACCAAGAGACCCAGTACTTC

J gene: TRBJ1-2
D gene: -
clone size: -
V gene: TRBV11-3
CDR3 protein: CASSLEGAVGYTF
CDR3 DNA: TGTGCCAGCAGCTTAGAAGGGGCGGTGGGCTACACCTTC

J gene: TRBJ2-7
D gene: TRBD2
clone size: few
V gene: TRBV9
CDR3 protein: CASSVAERGAQYEQYF
CDR3 DNA: TGTGCCAGCAGCGTAGCGGAGCGGGGGGCCCAATACGAGCAGTACTTC